This TCR beta chain was sequenced for a study of cytomegalovirus exposure and HLA in healthy donors. General observations from the study: The authors confirmed in vitro that three CMV-associated chains were specific for CMV antigens. The majority of TCR sequences were rare, yet some public TCRs appeared in many donors.

Germline CDR1 is WSHSY and CDR2 is SAAADI. The CDR3 extends over 14 amino acids. Trimming took 8 bases from V and 8 from J; bases not matched to a gene: 10. Data came from immunoSEQ multiplex PCR; TCRdb stores just in-frame clones and leaves some out. Found here are some 88,000 clones, 96% of them singletons; the top ten hold 0.78%. As regards this clone: Antigen specificity is unknown.

This sequence was found in a man younger than 35 in good health and CMV-seronegative. V usage is TRBV10-2 and J usage is TRBJ1-4; 8 bases agree with TRBD1. The sample was PBMCs. The CDR3 sequence: CASGSGGMREKLFF. The CDR3 coding sequence is TGCGCCAGCGGCTCAGGGGGCATGAGAGAAAAACTGTTTTTT.